This passage covers 5 T cell receptor beta chains from one sample sequenced in a study of blood T cell repertoires in COVID-19. The method was immunoSEQ multiplex PCR; TCRdb's version includes in-frame clones alone and lacks a portion of them. This repertoire shows roughly 62,000 clones, over 70% found once; its top ten account for about 10%. The sequencing sample was made of peripheral blood. These receptors were taken from a man aged 30-40 years with COVID-19, enrolled during active disease.

The gene calls are TRBV7-2 and TRBJ1-6, with 7 bases aligning to TRBD1. The CDR3 is made up of 14 amino acids. Germline CDR1 is SGHTA and CDR2 is FQGNSA. V was pared by 4 bases and J by 6 bases, with 3 bases of the junction left unmatched. The CDR3 spells CASSSGTVNSPLHF. The CDR3 nucleotides are TGTGCCAGCAGCTCCGGGACAGTTAATTCACCCCTCCACTTT.

This clone occurred once. The rearrangement joins TRBV4-3 to TRBJ1-1, with TRBD1 as a possible D gene (5 bases). Germline assignment: CDR1 LGHNA and CDR2 YSLEER. V lost 3 bases to trimming and J lost 7 bases, with 15 bases between them. There are 14 residues in the CDR3. CDR3 in amino acids: CASSHVQGGGEAFF. DNA of the CDR3: TGCGCCAGCAGCCACGTCCAGGGCGGTGGTGAAGCTTTCTTT.

The chain links TRBV15 to TRBJ2-3; D might be TRBD1 (5 bases). V lost 1 base and J lost 5, with 16 bases in between. This CDR3 has 16 residues. The germline CDR1 and CDR2 sequences are LNHNV and YYDKDF (reference sequence). The chain's CDR3 is CATSRAFEEQGDTQYF. The CDR3 DNA sequence: TGTGCCACCAGCAGAGCGTTTGAGGAGCAGGGAGATACGCAGTATTTT.

The chain couples TRBV18 to TRBJ1-5; D ambiguous. This CDR3 has 16 amino acids. V was shortened by 1 base and J by 3 bases, with 13 bases between the two germline ends. In germline, CDR1 is KGHSH, CDR2 LQKENI. This CDR3 reads CASSPRTAGINQPQHF. The CDR3 DNA follows: TGTGCCAGCTCACCACGTACAGCCGGAATCAATCAGCCCCAGCATTTT.

CDR3 coding DNA: TGTGCCAGCAGTTGGGGGACAGCCTACGAGCAGTACTTC. It encodes CASSWGTAYEQYF. The J gene is TRBJ2-7, the V gene TRBV12-3 or TRBV12-4, with 7 bases matching TRBD1. Losses at the gene ends were 4 bases for V and 2 bases for J; bases not matched to a gene: 2. CDR3 length: 13 amino acids.